This T cell receptor beta chain derives from a study of beta chain features in type 1 diabetes. Study outcomes and limitations: Among patients with Type 1 diabetes, TCRB CDR3s were moderately but significantly shorter in every one of the four CD4+ subsets. Unsettled here was the matter of whether HLA type influences TCRB rearrangement. Compared to healthy donors, patients appeared to have naive, central memory and Treg TCRB repertoires that were more alike.

CD4+ naive, central memory, regulatory and stem cell-like memory cells were sorted via CD45RO/CCR7/CD25/CD127/CD95/CD27. The V gene lost 2 bases and the J gene lost 0 bases, with 8 bases spanning the gap. This CDR3 comprises 15 residues. From germline, CDR1 is MNHEY and CDR2 SVGAGI. Of note for this clone: Its antigen is still unknown.

What was sequenced were expressed TCRB transcripts, since all of the isolated RNA had been reverse transcribed. TCRdb's table, derived via immunoSEQ multiplex PCR, lists solely in-frame clones and lacks some. The top ten hold around 0.028% of the sample, which has about 260,000 clones, approximately 20% seen once. Sequencing input: naive CD4+ T cells from blood. The origin of this receptor is a woman aged 40 to 49 with type 1 diabetes. The chain joins TRBV6-5 to TRBJ2-1; a possible D gene is TRBD2 (5 bases). The CDR3 DNA follows: TGTGCCAGCAGTTACAGCGGAAACTCCTACAATGAGCAGTTCTTC. Its translation: CASSYSGNSYNEQFF.